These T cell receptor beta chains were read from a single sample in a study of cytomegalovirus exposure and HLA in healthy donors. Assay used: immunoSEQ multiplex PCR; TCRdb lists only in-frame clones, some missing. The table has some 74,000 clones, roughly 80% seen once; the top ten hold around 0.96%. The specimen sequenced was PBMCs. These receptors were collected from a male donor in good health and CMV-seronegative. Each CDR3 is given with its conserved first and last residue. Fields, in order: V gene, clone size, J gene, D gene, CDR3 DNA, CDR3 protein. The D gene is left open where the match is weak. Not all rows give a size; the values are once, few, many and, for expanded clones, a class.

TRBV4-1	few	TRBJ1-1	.	TGCGCCAGCAGCGAGGGTTTTTGGGCTTTCTTT	CASSEGFWAFF
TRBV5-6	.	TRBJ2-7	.	TGTGCCAGCAGGGACATCCTCCGGGACGAGCAGTACTTC	CASRDILRDEQYF
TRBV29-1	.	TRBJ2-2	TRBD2	TGCAGCGTCTCAGCGGGGTCGAATGGCGGGGAGCTGTTTTTT	CSVSAGSNGGELFF
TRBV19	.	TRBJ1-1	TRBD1	TGTGCCAGTAGTATAACGACAGGGTTTGCCACTGAAGCTTTCTTT	CASSITTGFATEAFF
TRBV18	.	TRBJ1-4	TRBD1	TGTGCCAGCTCACGGAGACAGGGGGGACTTAATGAAAAACTGTTTTTT	CASSRRQGGLNEKLFF
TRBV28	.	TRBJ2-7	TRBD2	TGTGCCAGCAGTATTTACTTACTAGCGGGAGGGACCTACGAGCAGTACTTC	CASSIYLLAGGTYEQYF
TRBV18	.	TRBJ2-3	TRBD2	TGTGCCAGCTCTCTCAGACTAGCGGGAAGAGATACGCAGTATTTT	CASSLRLAGRDTQYF
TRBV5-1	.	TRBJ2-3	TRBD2	TGCGCCAGCTCTCAACTAGTAGCGGGAGATAGCACAGATACGCAGTATTTT	CASSQLVAGDSTDTQYF
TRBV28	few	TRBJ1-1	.	TGTGCCAGCAGTTTCTCGAACACTGAAGCTTTCTTT	CASSFSNTEAFF
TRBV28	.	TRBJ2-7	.	TGTGCCAGCAGTCCCCCAAAATGGTCTTCCTACGAGCAGTACTTC	CASSPPKWSSYEQYF
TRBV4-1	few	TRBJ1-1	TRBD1	TGCGCCAGCAGCCAAGATATGGGGACAGAGAACACTGAAGCTTTCTTT	CASSQDMGTENTEAFF
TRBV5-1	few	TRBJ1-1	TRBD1	TGCGCCAGCAGAAACACTACAGGGGGCCACACTGAAGCTTTCTTT	CASRNTTGGHTEAFF
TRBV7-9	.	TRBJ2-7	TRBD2	TGTGCCAGCAGCCATTCTACGGGACTAGCAACCTACGAGCAGTACTTC	CASSHSTGLATYEQYF
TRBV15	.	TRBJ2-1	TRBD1	TGTGCCACCAGCCGAGGGGACAGGGTCGGGAATGAGCAGTTCTTC	CATSRGDRVGNEQFF
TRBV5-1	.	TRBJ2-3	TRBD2	TGCGCCAGCAGCTCTACTAGCGGGAGGGGGACAGATACGCAGTATTTT	CASSSTSGRGTDTQYF
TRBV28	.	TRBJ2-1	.	TGTGCCAGCAGCCAAGTACGACAGGTTGGTGAGCAGTTCTTC	CASSQVRQVGEQFF
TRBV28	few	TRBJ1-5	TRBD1	TGTGCCAGCAGTTTGCGCATAGGACAGGGGGACAATCAGCCCCAGCATTTT	CASSLRIGQGDNQPQHF
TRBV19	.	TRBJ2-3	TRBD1	TGTGCCAGTAGTACCGACAGGGGCCGCACAGATACGCAGTATTTT	CASSTDRGRTDTQYF
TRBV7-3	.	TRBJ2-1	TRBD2	TGTGCCAGCAGCCGTCGAGCGGGAGAGTACAATGAGCAGTTCTTC	CASSRRAGEYNEQFF
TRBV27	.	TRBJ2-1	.	TGTGCCAGCATCCCTCGGGCGGGTCAAGGATCCTACAATGAGCAGTTCTTC	CASIPRAGQGSYNEQFF
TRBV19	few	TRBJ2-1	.	TGTGCCAGTAGTTCGGAGTCGGGTCACTACAATGAGCAGTTCTTC	CASSSESGHYNEQFF
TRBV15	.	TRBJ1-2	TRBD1	TGTGCCACCAGCAGGGCTTCCGGGACAGGGGGCGTTGGCTACACCTTC	CATSRASGTGGVGYTF
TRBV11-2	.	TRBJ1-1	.	TGTGCCAGCAGCTTAGGAGGGGGAAGCACTGAAGCTTTCTTT	CASSLGGGSTEAFF
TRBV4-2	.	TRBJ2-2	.	TGTGCCAGCAGCCAAGTTGGGCTCCGGGAGCTGTTTTTT	CASSQVGLRELFF
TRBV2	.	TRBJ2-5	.	TGTGCCAGCAGTGAATTGGGAAGTTCGCGGGGGACCCAGTACTTC	CASSELGSSRGTQYF
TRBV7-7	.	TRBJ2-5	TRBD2	TGTGCTAGCAGCTTAAAGGCGGGAGCGGGAGAGCAGTACTTC	CASSLKAGAGEQYF
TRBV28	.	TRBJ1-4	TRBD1	TGTGCCAGCAGTTCTTGGAGAGGGGGCTTACTTAATGAAAAACTGTTTTTT	CASSSWRGGLLNEKLFF
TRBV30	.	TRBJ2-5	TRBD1	TGTGCCCTGAGGGGGACAGGGGGTGGGACCCAGTACTTC	CALRGTGGGTQYF
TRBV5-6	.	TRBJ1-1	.	TGTGCCAGCAGCTTGTTGGAGGGACGAACTGAAGCTTTCTTT	CASSLLEGRTEAFF
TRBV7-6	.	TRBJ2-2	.	TGTGCCAGCAGCTTAGCCGGACGGGGGTACTCCGGGGAGCTGTTTTTT	CASSLAGRGYSGELFF
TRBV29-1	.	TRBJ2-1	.	TGCAGCGCTAGAACTGAACCCCTGTACAGGGTAAGGTTCGGGCGGAATGAGCAGTTCTTC	CSARTEPLYRVRFGRNEQFF
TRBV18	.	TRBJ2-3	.	TGTGCCAGCTCACCAGAGGGTAGAGATACGCAGTATTTT	CASSPEGRDTQYF
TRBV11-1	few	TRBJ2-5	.	TGTGCCAGCAGCTGGAGATTCCAAGAGACCCAGTACTTC	CASSWRFQETQYF
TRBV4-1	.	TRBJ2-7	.	TGCGCCAGCAGCCAACGCGACATGGCCTACGAGCAGTACTTC	CASSQRDMAYEQYF
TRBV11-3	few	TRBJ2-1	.	TGTGCCAGCAGCTTAGGAGGTCGGGGAGAGCAGTTCTTC	CASSLGGRGEQFF
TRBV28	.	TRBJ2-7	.	TGTGCCAGCAGTTTACCTCCCTACGAGCAGTACTTC	CASSLPPYEQYF
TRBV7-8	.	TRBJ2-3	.	TGTGCCAGCAGCTTAGCGTTGGGGGCCACAGATACGCAGTATTTT	CASSLALGATDTQYF
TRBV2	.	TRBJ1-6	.	TGTGCCAGCAGTAAACCTAGGGGGGGTCCGGAGTCACCCCTCCACTTT	CASSKPRGGPESPLHF
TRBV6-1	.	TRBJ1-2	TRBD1	TGTGCCAGCATCAGGGGGGATTATGGCTACACCTTC	CASIRGDYGYTF
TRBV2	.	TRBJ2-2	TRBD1	TGTGCCAGCGCCCGGGACAGGGATCTTACCGGGGAGCTGTTTTTT	CASARDRDLTGELFF
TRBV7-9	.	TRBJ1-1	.	TGTGCCAGCAGCCTAGATCAGGGGAGCACTGAAGCTTTCTTT	CASSLDQGSTEAFF
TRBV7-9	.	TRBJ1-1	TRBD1	TGTGCCAGCAGCCCTGACAGGGCCCGGATGGGGTCTGAAGCTTTCTTT	CASSPDRARMGSEAFF
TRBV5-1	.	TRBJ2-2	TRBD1	TGCGCCAGCAACCTCGGGACAGGGCGGTTTGACACCGGGGAGCTGTTTTTT	CASNLGTGRFDTGELFF
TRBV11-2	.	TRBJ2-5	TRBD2	TGTGCCAGCAGCTCAAACGACGGACTAGCTCCGACCCAGTACTTC	CASSSNDGLAPTQYF
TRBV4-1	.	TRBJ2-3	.	TGCGCCAGCAGCCAACCCGTAGATACGCAGTATTTT	CASSQPVDTQYF
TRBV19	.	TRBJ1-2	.	TGTGCCAGTAGTATCGAGCCATATGGCTACACCTTC	CASSIEPYGYTF
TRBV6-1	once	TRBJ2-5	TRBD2	TGTGCCAGCAGTCCTTGGACTAGCATGGATGAGACCCAGTACTTC	CASSPWTSMDETQYF
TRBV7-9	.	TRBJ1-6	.	TGTGCCAGCAGCCCCGGACAGACCAATTCACCCCTCCACTTT	CASSPGQTNSPLHF
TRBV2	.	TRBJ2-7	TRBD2	TGTGCCAGCAGCGGGGGACTAGCGGGAGGGCCCTACGAGCAGTACTTC	CASSGGLAGGPYEQYF
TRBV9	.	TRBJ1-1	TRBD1	TGTGCCAGCAGCCCAGGACAGGGCACTGAAGCTTTCTTT	CASSPGQGTEAFF
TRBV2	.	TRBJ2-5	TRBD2	TGTGCCAGCAACCCCAGGACTAGCGGGCAAGAGACCCAGTACTTC	CASNPRTSGQETQYF
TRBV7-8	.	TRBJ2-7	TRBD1	TGTGCCAGCAGCTTAGTGGGGACAGGGGTCGAGCAGTACTTC	CASSLVGTGVEQYF
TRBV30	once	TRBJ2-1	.	TGTGCCTGGAGGGGCACATACAATGAGCAGTTCTTC	CAWRGTYNEQFF